This T cell receptor (beta chain) was sequenced in a study of T-cell memory formation after mild COVID-19. On the study more broadly: TCR clusters were mostly confined to one donor each.

Trimming cost V 3 bases and J 6 bases, with 10 bases left between them. Per the germline V gene, CDR1 is KGHDR and CDR2 is SFDVKD. This CDR3 spans 13 amino acids. Study-wide results and caveats: Memory cells collected pre-infection included some clones that later responded, suggesting cross-reactive memory joined.

The table lists this clonotype with a few counts. No antigen is known for it. MiXCR was run by TCRdb on the 5' RACE reads, yielding one entry per CDR3 protein. The table has 530,000 or so distinct CDR3 sequences, 17% seen once. This sequence was found in an adult woman who had mild COVID-19 (a few samples of this study predate the infection). Cell type and time point are not known. The rearrangement joins TRBV24-1 to TRBJ1-2; D remains ambiguous. The sequenced sample consisted of PBMCs or a T cell subset sorted from them (not recorded which). The DNA for the CDR3 is TGTGCCACCAGTGATCGGGCAGAGGATGGCTACACCTTC. Its translation is CATSDRAEDGYTF.